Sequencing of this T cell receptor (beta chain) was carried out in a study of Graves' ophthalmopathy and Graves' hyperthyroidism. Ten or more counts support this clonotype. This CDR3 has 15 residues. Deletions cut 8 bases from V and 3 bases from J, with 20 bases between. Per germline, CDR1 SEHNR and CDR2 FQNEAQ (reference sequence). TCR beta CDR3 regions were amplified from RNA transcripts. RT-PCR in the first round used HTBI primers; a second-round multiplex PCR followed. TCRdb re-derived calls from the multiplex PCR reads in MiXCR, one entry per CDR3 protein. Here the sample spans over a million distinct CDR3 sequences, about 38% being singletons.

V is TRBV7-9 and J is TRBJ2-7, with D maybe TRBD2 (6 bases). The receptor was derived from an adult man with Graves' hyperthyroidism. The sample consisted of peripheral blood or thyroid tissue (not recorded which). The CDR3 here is CASEGAGPPIYEQYF. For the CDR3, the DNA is TGTGCCAGCGAAGGAGCGGGTCCCCCAATCTACGAGCAGTACTTC.